These T cell receptor beta chains were read from a single sample in a study of cytomegalovirus exposure and HLA in healthy donors. TCRdb's copy holds only in-frame clones and misses some; the assay was immunoSEQ multiplex PCR. The table records 140,000 or so clones, roughly 90% of them present only once. Sequencing input: PBMCs. The receptors here all came from a man in his late teens or twenties in good health and CMV-seropositive. The CDR3 runs from the conserved cysteine through the conserved F or W. D genes are given only for firm matches. Some rows have no size entry. The others give once, few or many, or a class for an expanded clone.

NA,TRBV6-1,NA,TRBJ1-5,CASSEDAGLYNQPQHF,TGTGCCAGCAGTGAAGATGCGGGACTCTACAATCAGCCCCAGCATTTT
NA,TRBV5-1,TRBD1,TRBJ1-3,CASSRTSGQGAPGNTIYF,TGCGCCAGCAGCCGGACTAGTGGACAGGGGGCGCCTGGAAACACCATATATTTT
once,TRBV5-6,NA,TRBJ1-1,CASSFDWNTEAFF,TGTGCCAGCAGCTTCGACTGGAACACTGAAGCTTTCTTT
once,TRBV7-9,TRBD1,TRBJ1-2,CASSFPLDRGEGYTF,TGTGCCAGCAGCTTTCCTTTAGACAGGGGAGAGGGCTACACCTTC
NA,TRBV6-1,NA,TRBJ1-5,CASSEALTTYNQPQHF,TGTGCCAGCAGTGAAGCGCTAACTACCTACAATCAGCCCCAGCATTTT
NA,TRBV6-1,NA,TRBJ1-4,CASSDGQTMNEKLFF,TGTGCCAGCAGTGACGGACAGACAATGAATGAAAAACTGTTTTTT
NA,TRBV6-5,TRBD1,TRBJ1-4,CASRKGGLEKLFF,TGTGCCAGCAGGAAAGGGGGCCTTGAAAAACTGTTTTTT
few,TRBV6-1,NA,TRBJ1-2,CASLLPPGNGYTF,TGTGCCAGCCTACTACCCCCAGGGAATGGCTACACCTTC
NA,TRBV15,NA,TRBJ2-1,CATSTPPGRADYNEQFF,TGTGCCACCAGCACACCCCCCGGCAGGGCCGACTACAATGAGCAGTTCTTC
NA,TRBV9,TRBD1,TRBJ1-1,CASSGRQGLNTEAFF,TGTGCCAGCAGCGGAAGACAGGGACTGAACACTGAAGCTTTCTTT
NA,TRBV30,NA,TRBJ2-7,CAWSVLGGNEQYF,TGTGCCTGGAGTGTACTCGGCGGAAACGAGCAGTACTTC
NA,TRBV15,NA,TRBJ2-2,CATRGQDANTGELFF,TGTGCCACCAGGGGACAAGACGCGAACACCGGGGAGCTGTTTTTT
many,TRBV7-9,TRBD2,TRBJ2-1,CASSLGIGGGRNEQFF,TGTGCCAGCAGCTTAGGTATTGGCGGGGGGCGGAATGAGCAGTTCTTC
NA,TRBV11-2,NA,TRBJ1-6,CASSLGQTNSPLHF,TGTGCCAGCAGCCTAGGACAGACCAATTCACCCCTCCACTTT
NA,TRBV27,TRBD1,TRBJ1-2,CASSFFPGTGENNYGYTF,TGTGCCAGCAGTTTCTTTCCCGGGACAGGCGAAAATAACTATGGCTACACCTTC
once,TRBV10-3,NA,TRBJ2-2,CATRSGELFF,TGTGCCACCCGGTCCGGGGAGCTGTTTTTT
NA,TRBV4-2,TRBD2,TRBJ2-1,CASSQESGGADEQFF,TGTGCCAGCAGCCAAGAGAGCGGGGGGGCCGATGAGCAGTTCTTC
NA,TRBV6-5,NA,TRBJ2-3,CASSYSTADTQYF,TGTGCCAGCAGTTACTCGACTGCGGATACGCAGTATTTT
NA,TRBV7-2,NA,TRBJ1-1,CASSFPRGVALNTEAFF,TGTGCCAGCAGCTTCCCCAGGGGAGTCGCGTTGAACACTGAAGCTTTCTTT
NA,TRBV19,NA,TRBJ1-4,CASSMGGINEKLFF,TGTGCCAGTAGTATGGGCGGGATTAATGAAAAACTGTTTTTT
NA,TRBV7-9,NA,TRBJ2-1,CASSVAGTRDNEQFF,TGTGCCAGCAGCGTTGCCGGGACAAGGGACAATGAGCAGTTCTTC
NA,TRBV5-1,TRBD1,TRBJ2-3,CASSGGTGGIGTDTQYF,TGCGCCAGCAGCGGCGGGACAGGGGGTATAGGCACAGATACGCAGTATTTT
NA,TRBV7-9,NA,TRBJ1-1,CASSAAGAGNTEAFF,TGTGCCAGCAGCGCCGCGGGGGCTGGGAACACTGAAGCTTTCTTT
NA,TRBV2,TRBD1,TRBJ1-2,CASSGIRGRSGYTF,TGTGCCAGCAGTGGAATCAGGGGGCGAAGTGGCTACACCTTC
few,TRBV4-1,TRBD1,TRBJ1-6,CASSQTGGNSPLHF,TGCGCCAGCAGCCAGACAGGGGGGAATTCACCCCTCCACTTT
NA,TRBV6-5,NA,TRBJ2-7,CASSQTSRYEQYF,TGTGCCAGCAGTCAGACTTCGAGGTACGAGCAGTACTTC
NA,TRBV19,NA,TRBJ2-7,CASSMSGYEQYF,TGTGCCAGTAGTATGTCGGGGTACGAGCAGTACTTC
NA,TRBV15,NA,TRBJ2-1,CATSRDRGNEQFF,TGTGCCACCAGCAGAGATCGGGGGAATGAGCAGTTCTTC
few,TRBV10-3,TRBD2,TRBJ2-7,CATAQNTPSSGSNYEQYF,TGTGCCACCGCCCAAAACACCCCGTCGAGCGGGAGTAACTACGAGCAGTACTTC
once,TRBV30,NA,TRBJ2-2,CAFSAGVNTGELFF,TGTGCCTTCTCAGCGGGTGTAAACACCGGGGAGCTGTTTTTT
NA,TRBV5-1,TRBD2,TRBJ2-2,CASSASGLAGTGELFF,TGCGCCAGCAGCGCTTCCGGACTAGCGGGGACCGGGGAGCTGTTTTTT
NA,TRBV11-2,NA,TRBJ2-1,CASTKGAVGRNEQFF,TGTGCCAGCACCAAAGGGGCCGTGGGCAGGAATGAGCAGTTCTTC
NA,TRBV11-2,NA,TRBJ2-1,CASSVGEDEQFF,TGTGCCAGCAGCGTAGGGGAGGATGAGCAGTTCTTC
NA,TRBV6-4,TRBD1,TRBJ2-3,CASSDTGTGGLDTQYF,TGTGCCAGCAGTGACACCGGGACAGGGGGCTTAGATACGCAGTATTTT
NA,TRBV27,TRBD1,TRBJ1-1,CASREGAMNTEAFF,TGTGCCAGCAGGGAGGGGGCAATGAACACTGAAGCTTTCTTT
NA,TRBV5-8,NA,TRBJ1-2,CASSSGDRYPYGYTF,TGTGCCAGCAGCTCAGGGGACCGATATCCCTATGGCTACACCTTC
NA,TRBV6-5,NA,TRBJ1-5,CASSYAGGNQPQHF,TGTGCCAGCAGTTACGCCGGGGGCAATCAGCCCCAGCATTTT
NA,TRBV5-1,NA,TRBJ2-1,CASSLGGTRGGEQFF,TGCGCCAGCAGCTTGGGTGGGACACGAGGTGGAGAGCAGTTCTTC
NA,TRBV9,TRBD2,TRBJ2-1,CASSVGGSYEQFF,TGTGCCAGCAGCGTAGGCGGGAGTTATGAGCAGTTCTTC
NA,TRBV7-9,NA,TRBJ2-7,CASSLAEGGEQYF,TGTGCCAGCAGCTTAGCGGAGGGAGGCGAGCAGTACTTC
once,TRBV4-1,NA,TRBJ2-3,CASSRPGLESTDTQYF,TGCGCCAGCAGCCGCCCAGGGCTAGAGAGCACAGATACGCAGTATTTT
NA,TRBV5-8,NA,TRBJ2-1,CASSFYSYNEQFF,TGTGCCAGCAGCTTCTACAGTTACAATGAGCAGTTCTTC
NA,TRBV4-1,NA,TRBJ1-1,CASSQAVVTEAFF,TGCGCCAGCAGCCAAGCGGTTGTCACTGAAGCTTTCTTT
NA,TRBV30,TRBD2,TRBJ2-1,CAWSLSGAYNEQFF,TGTGCCTGGAGTCTTAGCGGGGCTTACAATGAGCAGTTCTTC
once,TRBV18,TRBD2,TRBJ2-3,CASSPITGTSGRTLGRTDTQYF,TGTGCCAGCTCACCAATTACCGGGACTAGCGGGAGAACTCTGGGTCGGACAGATACGCAGTATTTT
NA,TRBV6-1,NA,TRBJ2-1,CASSWLDLIFDEQFF,TGTGCCAGCAGTTGGCTAGACCTAATATTCGATGAGCAGTTCTTC
NA,TRBV27,NA,TRBJ2-2,CASSLTVTGELFF,TGTGCCAGCAGTCTAACCGTTACCGGGGAGCTGTTTTTT
once,TRBV9,NA,TRBJ2-3,CASSRVASESDTQYF,TGTGCCAGCAGCCGCGTTGCGTCGGAGTCAGATACGCAGTATTTT
NA,TRBV5-1,TRBD1,TRBJ1-2,CASSNTGDLGYTF,TGCGCCAGTTCTAATACAGGGGACCTTGGCTACACCTTC
NA,TRBV5-1,TRBD2,TRBJ2-7,CASSTGGQFEQYF,TGCGCCAGCAGCACGGGAGGGCAGTTCGAGCAGTACTTC
NA,TRBV6-6,TRBD1,TRBJ1-3,CASSYGPQGSGNTIYF,TGTGCCAGCAGTTATGGTCCACAGGGGAGTGGAAACACCATATATTTT
NA,TRBV18,TRBD1,TRBJ2-2,CASSTGSPGELFF,TGTGCCAGCTCGACAGGGAGCCCCGGGGAGCTGTTTTTT
NA,TRBV29-1,TRBD2,TRBJ2-7,CSVQGLAGGPSYEQYF,TGCAGCGTTCAGGGACTAGCGGGAGGGCCGTCCTACGAGCAGTACTTC
NA,TRBV6-1,NA,TRBJ1-1,CASSVGHLNTEAFF,TGTGCCAGCAGTGTCGGACACTTGAACACTGAAGCTTTCTTT
NA,TRBV7-9,TRBD1,TRBJ2-5,CASSSLGTAGETQYF,TGTGCCAGCAGCTCGCTCGGGACAGCTGGAGAGACCCAGTACTTC
NA,TRBV2,NA,TRBJ1-4,CASSRTATNEKLFF,TGTGCCAGCAGCCGGACTGCAACTAATGAAAAACTGTTTTTT
few,TRBV4-1,NA,TRBJ1-2,CASSQVGRVDGYTF,TGCGCCAGCAGCCAAGTAGGCAGGGTAGATGGCTACACCTTC
NA,TRBV6-5,TRBD2,TRBJ2-3,CASSIRLAGADTQYF,TGTGCCAGCAGTATCAGACTAGCGGGGGCAGATACGCAGTATTTT
NA,TRBV27,NA,TRBJ2-5,CASSPLQGQETQYF,TGTGCCAGCAGTCCTCTACAGGGTCAAGAGACCCAGTACTTC